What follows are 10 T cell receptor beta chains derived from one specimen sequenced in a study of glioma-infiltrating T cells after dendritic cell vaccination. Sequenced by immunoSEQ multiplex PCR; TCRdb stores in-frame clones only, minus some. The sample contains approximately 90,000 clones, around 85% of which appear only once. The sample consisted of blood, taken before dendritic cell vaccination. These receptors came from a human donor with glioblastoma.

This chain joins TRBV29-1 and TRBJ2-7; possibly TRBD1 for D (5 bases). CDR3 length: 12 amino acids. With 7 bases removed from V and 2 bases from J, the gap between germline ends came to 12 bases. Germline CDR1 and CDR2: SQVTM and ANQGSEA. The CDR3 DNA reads TGCAGCGGCCAAGGGGCAACCTACGAGCAGTACTTC. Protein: CSGQGATYEQYF.

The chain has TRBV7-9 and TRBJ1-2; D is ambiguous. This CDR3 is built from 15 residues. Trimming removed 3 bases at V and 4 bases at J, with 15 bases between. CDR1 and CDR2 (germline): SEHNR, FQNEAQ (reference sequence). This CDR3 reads CASSFTLTASYGYTF. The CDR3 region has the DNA TGTGCCAGCAGCTTTACCCTGACCGCTAGCTATGGCTACACCTTC.

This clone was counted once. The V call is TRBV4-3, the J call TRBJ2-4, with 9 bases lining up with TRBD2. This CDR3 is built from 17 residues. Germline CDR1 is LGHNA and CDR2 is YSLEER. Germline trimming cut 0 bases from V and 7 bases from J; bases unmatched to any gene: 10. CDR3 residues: CASSQDGAGGLGNIQYF. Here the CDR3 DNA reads TGCGCCAGCAGCCAAGATGGCGCGGGGGGGCTGGGGAACATTCAGTACTTC.

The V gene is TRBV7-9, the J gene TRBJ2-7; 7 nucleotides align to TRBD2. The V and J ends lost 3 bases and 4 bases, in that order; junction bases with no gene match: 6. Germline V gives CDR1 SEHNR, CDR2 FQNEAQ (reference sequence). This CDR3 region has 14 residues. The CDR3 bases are TGTGCCAGCAGCTTTGCGGGAGACCTATACGAGCAGTACTTC. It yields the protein CASSFAGDLYEQYF.

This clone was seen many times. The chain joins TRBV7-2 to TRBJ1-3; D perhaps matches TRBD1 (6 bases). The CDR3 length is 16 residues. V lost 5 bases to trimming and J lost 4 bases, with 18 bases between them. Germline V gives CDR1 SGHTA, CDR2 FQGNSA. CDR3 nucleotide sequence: TGTGCCAGCAGCCACTACCCAGGGGCGTCCGGAAACACCATATATTTT. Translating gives CASSHYPGASGNTIYF.

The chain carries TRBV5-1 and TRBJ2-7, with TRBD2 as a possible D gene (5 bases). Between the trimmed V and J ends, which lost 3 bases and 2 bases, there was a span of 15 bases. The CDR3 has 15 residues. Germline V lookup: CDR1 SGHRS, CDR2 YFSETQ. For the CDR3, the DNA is TGCGCCAGCAGCTCCACCGGGATTACCACCTACGAGCAGTACTTC. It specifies CASSSTGITTYEQYF.

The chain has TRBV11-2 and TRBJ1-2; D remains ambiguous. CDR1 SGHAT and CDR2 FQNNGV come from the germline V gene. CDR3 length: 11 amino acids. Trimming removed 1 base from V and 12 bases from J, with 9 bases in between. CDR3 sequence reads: CASSLGPQNTF. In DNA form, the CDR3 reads TGTGCCAGCAGCTTAGGGCCTCAAAACACCTTC.

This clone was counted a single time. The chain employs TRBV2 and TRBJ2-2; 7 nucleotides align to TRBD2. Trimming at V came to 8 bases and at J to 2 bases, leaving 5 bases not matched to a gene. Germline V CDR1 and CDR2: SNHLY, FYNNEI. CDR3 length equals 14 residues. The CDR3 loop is CASGGGSNTGELFF. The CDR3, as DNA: TGTGCCAGCGGCGGCGGGAGTAACACCGGGGAGCTGTTTTTT.

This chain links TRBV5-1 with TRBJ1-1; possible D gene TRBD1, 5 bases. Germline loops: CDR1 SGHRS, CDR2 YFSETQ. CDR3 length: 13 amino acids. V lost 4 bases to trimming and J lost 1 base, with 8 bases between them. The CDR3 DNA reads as TGCGCCAGCAGCAAAGGACAGAACACTGAAGCTTTCTTT. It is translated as CASSKGQNTEAFF.

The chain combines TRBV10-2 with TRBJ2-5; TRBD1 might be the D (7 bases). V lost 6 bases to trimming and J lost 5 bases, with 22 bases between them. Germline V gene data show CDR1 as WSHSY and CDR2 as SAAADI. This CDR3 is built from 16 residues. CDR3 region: CASRSPDREVWETQYF. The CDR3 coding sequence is TGCGCCAGCAGAAGCCCAGACAGGGAGGTCTGGGAGACCCAGTACTTC.